This section outlines one T cell receptor beta chain sequence together with its context. Antigen: not known. The data originate from a study of metastatic and nonmetastatic thyroid tumors. Study-level information: A comparison of repertoires was made across blood and tumor or nodule tissue from malignant and benign thyroid patients. Study-wide findings and caveats: Reported TCR beta diversity, measured in blood and tumor, was significantly higher for malignant thyroid tumors than for benign nodules.

Patients were all untreated before their thyroid surgery. Trimming removed 4 bases at V and 10 bases at J, with 23 bases between. Germline V CDR1 and CDR2: MNHEY, SMNVEV (reference sequence). The CDR3 spans 15 residues. Original data processing: A distant-metastasis classifier for papillary thyroid cancer was built using CDR3 differences across clinicopathological groups. Through MiXCR, TCRdb re-clonotyped the PCR reads. V and J calls and clone size were set by TCRdb, not the authors. The sample lists 85,000 to 100,000 clones; roughly an eighth were seen once. The sequenced sample was blood. This rearrangement joins TRBV27 to TRBJ2-7, with D possibly being TRBD2 (6 bases). This clonotype originated in a female donor with papillary thyroid cancer or a benign thyroid nodule (not recorded which). Some clones in this sample may be carry-over from other donors' samples. For the CDR3, the DNA is TGTGCCAGCAGTTCGAGGTTGGCGGGAAACGGCTATCAGTACTTC. It translates to CASSSRLAGNGYQYF.